Listed here are 28 T cell receptor beta chains from one sample, sequenced in a study of cytomegalovirus exposure and HLA in healthy donors. The table came from immunoSEQ multiplex PCR; TCRdb's copy has only in-frame clones and leaves some out. The sample holds fewer than 200,000 clones, about nine tenths seen once. Sequencing was done on a sample of PBMCs. The receptors were gathered from a man younger than 30 in good health and CMV-seropositive.

The chain couples TRBV6-1 to TRBJ2-4, with 7 nucleotides matching TRBD1. V lost 1 base to trimming and J lost 7 bases; unmatched junction nucleotides: 7. The germline CDR1 and CDR2 sequences are MNHNS and SASEGT. The CDR3 runs 15 residues. This CDR3 reads CASSEGQGDRNIQYF. In nucleotides, the CDR3 is TGTGCCAGCAGTGAAGGACAGGGTGATCGGAACATTCAGTACTTC.

This rearrangement joins TRBV6-6 to TRBJ2-1; TRBD2 is a possible D gene (5 bases). CDR1 MNHNY and CDR2 SVGAGI come from the germline V gene (reference sequence). The length of the CDR3 is 14 residues. Trimming left V 0 bases short and J 9 bases short, with 12 bases between. The CDR3 nucleotides read TGTGCCAGCAGTTACTCGATTGAGGGATCTGAGCAGTTCTTC. Amino acids: CASSYSIEGSEQFF.

The chain joins TRBV7-9 to TRBJ1-1; unclear D gene. V lost 2 bases and J lost 2, with 9 bases in between. The CDR3 runs 14 residues. Germline values: CDR1 SEHNR, CDR2 FQNEAQ (reference sequence). The CDR3 reads CASSLSGSNTEAFF. DNA for the CDR3: TGTGCCAGCAGCTTATCCGGGTCAAACACTGAAGCTTTCTTT.

The rearrangement uses TRBV19 and TRBJ2-7; TRBD2 aligns across 8 bases. This CDR3 spans 14 amino acids. J gave up 2 bases and V 4 bases, and 4 bases lay outside the gene matches. CDR1 is LNHDA, CDR2 SQIVND, per germline (reference sequence). CDR3 sequence: CASSTAGGPYEQYF. The CDR3 DNA is TGTGCCAGTAGTACCGCGGGAGGCCCCTACGAGCAGTACTTC. Based on the CDR3 plus reference TRBV19 and TRBJ2-7, the full variable domain is DGGITQSPKYLFRKEGQNVTLSCEQNLNHDAMYWYRQDPGQGLRLIYYSQIVNDFQKGDIAEGYSVSREKKESFPLTVTSAQKNPTAFYLCASSTAGGPYEQYFGPGTRLTVT.

The rearrangement joins TRBV6-1 to TRBJ2-1, with TRBD1 as a possible D gene (6 bases). The CDR3 has 15 amino acids. Between the trimmed V and J ends, which lost 6 bases and 4 bases, there was a span of 16 bases. CDR1 is MNHNS and CDR2 is SASEGT in the germline V gene. The CDR3 nucleotides are TGTGCCAGCAGCCGGACAGACACAGTATACAATGAGCAGTTCTTC. Its translation: CASSRTDTVYNEQFF.

The rearrangement joins TRBV6-1 to TRBJ1-1; D perhaps matches TRBD1 (5 bases). The germline CDR1 and CDR2 sequences are MNHNS and SASEGT. The CDR3 has 15 residues. V shed 3 bases and J shed 6 bases, with 17 bases lying between them. CDR3 nucleotides: TGTGCCAGCAGTGAGGAGACAGCGAGTGGGTCTGAAGCTTTCTTT. Encoded protein: CASSEETASGSEAFF.

This clone was seen a few times. The rearrangement links TRBV6-1 to TRBJ2-3, with 10 bases lining up with TRBD2. V trimming: 4 bases; J trimming: 4 bases; junction bases outside the gene matches: 5. CDR1 is MNHNS and CDR2 is SASEGT in the germline V gene. The CDR3 is 15 residues long. The CDR3 DNA reads as TGTGCCAGCAGTGGGACAGCGGGAGGGCCAGATACGCAGTATTTT. This sequence encodes CASSGTAGGPDTQYF.

The chain uses TRBV28 and TRBJ2-6; tentatively, D is TRBD2 (5 bases). Germline lookup yields CDR1 MDHEN and CDR2 SYDVKM. The ends were cut back, 2 bases at V and 2 bases at J, with 16 bases in the middle. The CDR3 length is 18 residues. CDR3: CASSLRVQPGTGANVLTF. CDR3 DNA: TGTGCCAGCAGTTTAAGGGTTCAGCCGGGGACTGGGGCCAACGTCCTGACTTTC.

The chain joins TRBV6-5 to TRBJ1-2, with TRBD1 as a possible D gene (5 bases). CDR3 length equals 15 residues. V lost 6 bases, J lost 10 bases, and 24 bases lay in between. Germline V gene data show CDR1 as MNHEY and CDR2 as SVGAGI. For the CDR3, the DNA is TGTGCCAGCAGCCCCCCTCTTACCAGGGAGGTTGTCTACACCTTC. This gives the protein CASSPPLTREVVYTF.

This clone appeared a single time. This rearrangement joins TRBV7-2 to TRBJ2-3; TRBD2 matches 7 bases. The CDR3 is 15 residues long. After removal of 1 base from V and 1 base from J, the junction contained 2 bases not matched to a gene. Germline CDR1 is SGHTA and CDR2 is FQGNSA. CDR3 coding DNA: TGTGCCAGCAGCTTAGTAGCGGGTCGCACAGATACGCAGTATTTT. Amino acid sequence: CASSLVAGRTDTQYF.

The CDR3 loop is CASSLTGAYNEQFF. CDR3 in DNA: TGTGCCAGCAGTTTGACAGGGGCCTACAATGAGCAGTTCTTC. V is TRBV27 and J is TRBJ2-1, with 8 bases lining up with TRBD1. The germline V gene encodes CDR1 MNHEY and CDR2 SMNVEV (reference sequence). V lost 3 bases and J lost 2; bases outside the gene matches: 0. The CDR3 totals 14 residues.

The chain is built from TRBV13 and TRBJ2-2, with 7 positions matching TRBD1. The germline gives CDR1 PRHDT, CDR2 FYEKMQ (reference sequence). With 5 bases clipped from V and 9 bases from J, the junction kept 12 bases outside the gene matches. This CDR3 has 15 amino acids. The chain's CDR3 is CASSQDRWTARELFF. The CDR3 region has the DNA TGTGCCAGCAGCCAGGACAGGTGGACGGCAAGGGAGCTGTTTTTT.

The J gene is TRBJ2-1, the V gene TRBV2; perhaps TRBD1 as D (6 bases). The germline V gene has CDR1 SNHLY and CDR2 FYNNEI. The CDR3 is 16 residues long. V lost 7 bases and J 2 bases, leaving 18 bases between the germline ends. The CDR3 DNA follows: TGTGCCAGCATGGGGGCCGCTCAGACCGCCTACAATGAGCAGTTCTTC. Protein: CASMGAAQTAYNEQFF.

The chain combines TRBV4-1 with TRBJ1-1, with 7 bases that match TRBD1. The CDR3 length is 12 residues. CDR1 and CDR2 (germline): MGHRA, YSYEKL. Trimming cost V 3 bases and J 11 bases; bases outside gene matches: 6. CDR3 sequence reads: CASSQTDRAAFF. The CDR3 coding sequence is TGCGCCAGCAGCCAGACCGACAGGGCGGCTTTCTTT.

V and J are TRBV19 and TRBJ1-3; D perhaps matches TRBD1 (6 bases). In germline, CDR1 is LNHDA, CDR2 SQIVND (reference sequence). V was shortened by 1 base and J by 0 bases, with 10 bases between the two germline ends. This CDR3 is built from 16 residues. CDR3 nucleotides: TGTGCCAGTAGTATAGGGACAGTCGGCTCTGGAAACACCATATATTTT. Residues: CASSIGTVGSGNTIYF.

This rearrangement joins TRBV5-1 to TRBJ2-2; TRBD1 aligns across 9 bases. CDR1 is SGHRS and CDR2 is YFSETQ in the germline V gene. Trimming took 5 bases from V and 2 from J; bases not matched to a gene: 1. The CDR3 sequence is 14 residues long. The DNA for the CDR3 is TGCGCCAGCAGACAGGGGGCTAACACCGGGGAGCTGTTTTTT. Amino acids: CASRQGANTGELFF.

The rearrangement uses TRBV7-2 and TRBJ2-7, with 14 nucleotides matching TRBD2. V was pared by 2 bases and J by 0 bases, with 3 bases of the junction left unmatched. The length of the CDR3 is 17 residues. Per the germline V gene, CDR1 is SGHTA and CDR2 is FQGNSA. The CDR3 DNA sequence: TGTGCCAGCAGCTTAAAGGGGACTAGCGGGAGCTCCTACGAGCAGTACTTC. Translating gives CASSLKGTSGSSYEQYF.

The chain carries TRBV6-4 and TRBJ1-1; a possible D gene is TRBD1 (5 bases). This CDR3 spans 16 amino acids. CDR1 MRHNA and CDR2 SNTAGT come from the germline V gene. V lost 2 bases and J 0 bases, leaving 13 bases between the germline ends. The CDR3 sequence is CASSDLPTAMNTEAFF. CDR3 DNA: TGTGCCAGCAGTGACCTCCCGACAGCAATGAACACTGAAGCTTTCTTT.

CDR3 DNA sequence: TGTGCCACCCGGGACAGGGCTCGGTCGGGCAATCAGCCCCAGCATTTT. This gives the protein CATRDRARSGNQPQHF. This chain connects TRBV19 to TRBJ1-5, with 9 positions matching TRBD1. Looked up from germline, CDR1 is LNHDA and CDR2 is SQIVND (reference sequence). The CDR3 is made up of 16 amino acids. Losses at the gene ends were 10 bases for V and 2 bases for J; bases not matched to a gene: 12.

The genes are TRBV25-1 and TRBJ2-5; no firm D call. Germline V gives CDR1 MGHDK, CDR2 SYGVNS. The V gene lost 0 bases and the J gene lost 1 base, with 9 bases spanning the gap. This CDR3 is 15 amino acids long. CDR3 amino acids: CASSEYNTVQETQYF. DNA for the CDR3: TGTGCCAGCAGTGAATATAATACAGTCCAAGAGACCCAGTACTTC.

The chain uses TRBV2 and TRBJ2-7; the match to TRBD1 covers 7 bases. The trim removed 5 bases at V and 2 bases at J, leaving 18 bases unmatched. This CDR3 has 18 residues. The germline V gene has CDR1 SNHLY and CDR2 FYNNEI. The CDR3 sequence: CASSSNIYRGERTYEQYF. CDR3 DNA sequence: TGTGCCAGCAGTTCGAACATCTACAGGGGAGAAAGGACCTACGAGCAGTACTTC.

The rearrangement uses TRBV6-5 and TRBJ2-1; 7 nucleotides match TRBD2. The CDR3 sequence is 14 residues long. CDR1 is MNHEY and CDR2 is SVGAGI in the germline V gene. With V trimmed by 0 bases and J by 7 bases, 3 bases remained unmatched. DNA of the CDR3: TGTGCCAGCAGTTACTCGCTAGCGGATAATGAGCAGTTCTTC. Protein product: CASSYSLADNEQFF.

CDR3 protein: CASSSRGGGDGRFYNEQFF. CDR3 sequence (DNA): TGTGCCAGCAGCTCCCGGGGGGGCGGCGACGGGAGGTTTTACAATGAGCAGTTCTTC. This chain uses TRBV11-2 with TRBJ2-1; 8 bases agree with TRBD2. The trim removed 4 bases at V and 4 bases at J, leaving 18 bases unmatched. CDR1 is SGHAT and CDR2 is FQNNGV in the germline V gene. This CDR3 spans 19 amino acids.

The chain employs TRBV28 and TRBJ1-3; D perhaps matches TRBD1 (6 bases). Looked up from germline, CDR1 is MDHEN and CDR2 is SYDVKM. The CDR3 consists of 15 residues. V dropped 3 bases and J dropped 2 bases, with 11 bases sitting between them. The CDR3 region is CASSLIDRTGNTIYF. CDR3 in DNA: TGTGCCAGCAGTTTGATCGACAGGACTGGAAACACCATATATTTT. The variable domain in full, completed from reference TRBV28 and TRBJ1-3, reads DVKVTQSSRYLVKRTGEKVFLECVQDMDHENMFWYRQDPGLGLRLIYFSYDVKMKEKGDIPEGYSVSREKKERFSLILESASTNQTSMYLCASSLIDRTGNTIYFGEGSWLTVV.

The table lists this clone with a few counts. The gene calls are TRBV6-4 and TRBJ1-3; D not certain. V lost 10 bases to trimming and J lost 0 bases, with 13 bases between them. Germline values: CDR1 MRHNA, CDR2 SNTAGT. The CDR3 has 14 amino acids. The CDR3 DNA sequence: TGTGCCACCTACGCGGCTTACTCTGGAAACACCATATATTTT. Translation: CATYAAYSGNTIYF.

The chain is built from TRBV9 and TRBJ1-2; TRBD1 matches at 7 bases. V gave up 0 bases and J gave up 4 bases; unmatched junction bases: 12. CDR1 and CDR2 from the germline V gene are SGDLS and YYNGEE. The CDR3 sequence is 17 residues long. The CDR3 here is CASSVAGWAGGRYGYTF. The CDR3 nucleotides are TGTGCCAGCAGCGTAGCTGGGTGGGCAGGGGGACGCTATGGCTACACCTTC.

The gene calls are TRBV7-2 and TRBJ2-5, with 7 bases identical to TRBD1. This CDR3 region has 14 residues. The junction had 5 bases not matched to a gene; V was cut back by 2 bases and J by 5 bases. Germline V gene lookup returns CDR1 SGHTA and CDR2 FQGNSA. The CDR3 sequence: CASSLWGRGETQYF. In DNA, the CDR3 is TGTGCCAGCAGCTTATGGGGCAGGGGGGAGACCCAGTACTTC. Drawing the rest from reference TRBV7-2 and TRBJ2-5, the complete variable domain is GAGVSQSPSNKVTEKGKDVELRCDPISGHTALYWYRQSLGQGLEFLIYFQGNSAPDKSGLPSDRFSAERTGGSVSTLTIQRTQQEDSAVYLCASSLWGRGETQYFGPGTRLLVL.

The genes are TRBV6-5 and TRBJ1-3; perhaps TRBD1 as D (5 bases). The length of the CDR3 is 14 residues. Germline V lookup: CDR1 MNHEY, CDR2 SVGAGI. The V end lost 7 bases, the J end lost 0 bases, and 10 bases lay between the germline ends. Here the CDR3 DNA reads TGTGCCAGCAAGGCAGGGCCCTCTGGAAACACCATATATTTT. Translating gives CASKAGPSGNTIYF.